This TCR beta chain was recorded in a study of T cell repertoires in cytomegalovirus infection. About the study: It was recently identified HLA-C-restricted and well-studied HLA-B-restricted CMV epitopes that the study used.

The V end lost 5 bases, the J end lost 3 bases, and 13 bases lay between the germline ends. Germline-derived CDR1 and CDR2 are MNHNS and SASEGT. This CDR3 contains 14 residues. This clonotype was recorded a few times. Its antigen is unidentified. TCRdb called the reads again in MiXCR, with one record for every CDR3 protein. The sample holds approximately 770,000 distinct CDR3 sequences, 25% to 35% seen once. This clonotype was obtained from a human donor in good health (CMV status not recorded). Some clones in this sample may be carry-over from other donors' samples. The rearrangement joins TRBV6-1 to TRBJ2-5, with D uncertain. The material was cultured CD8+ T cells from PBMCs, obtained from culture after CMV antigen stimulation. CDR3 coding DNA: TGTGCCAGCAGTTCTCCTTTCGTTGAAGAGACCCAGTACTTC. Translated, it gives CASSSPFVEETQYF.